Sequencing of this TCR beta chain was carried out in a study of T cells in Graves' hyperthyroidism and ophthalmopathy. Amplified TCR beta CDR3 regions derived from RNA transcripts. The HTBI primer set was used in a first-round RT-PCR of the TCR CDR3. Using its own MiXCR run on the multiplex PCR reads, TCRdb lists one record per CDR3 protein. The repertoire holds around 580,000 distinct CDR3 sequences, with approximately 44% as singletons. Investigators excluded patients with uncontrolled infection, other autoimmune disease, pregnancy or lactation. This clonotype was observed at least ten times. The germline V gene encodes CDR1 MGHDK and CDR2 SYGVNS. The CDR3 runs to 12 residues. The ends were cut back, 3 bases at V and 3 bases at J, with 6 bases in the middle.

What was sequenced was peripheral blood or thyroid tissue (not recorded which). The chain couples TRBV25-1 to TRBJ2-7; D remains unclear. The TCR originated in a woman under 30 with Graves' hyperthyroidism. CDR3 nucleotides: TGTGCCAGCAGTGACCTTCTCTACGAGCAGTACTTC. Its translation: CASSDLLYEQYF.